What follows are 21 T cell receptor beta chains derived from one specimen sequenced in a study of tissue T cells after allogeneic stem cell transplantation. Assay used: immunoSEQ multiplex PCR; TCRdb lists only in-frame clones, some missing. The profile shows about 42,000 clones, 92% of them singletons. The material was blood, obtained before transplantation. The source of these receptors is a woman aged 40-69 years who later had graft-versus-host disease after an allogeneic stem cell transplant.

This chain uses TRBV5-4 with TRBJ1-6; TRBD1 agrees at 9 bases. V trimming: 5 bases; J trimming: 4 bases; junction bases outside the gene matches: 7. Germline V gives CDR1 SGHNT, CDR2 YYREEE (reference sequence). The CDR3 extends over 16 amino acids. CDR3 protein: CASRINGTGYNSPLHF. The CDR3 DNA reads TGTGCCAGCAGGATTAACGGGACAGGGTATAATTCACCCCTCCACTTT. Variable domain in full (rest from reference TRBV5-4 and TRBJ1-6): ETGVTQSPTHLIKTRGQQVTLRCSSQSGHNTVSWYQQALGQGPQFIFQYYREEENGRGNFPPRFSGLQFPNYSSELNVNALELDDSALYLCASRINGTGYNSPLHFGNGTRLTVT.

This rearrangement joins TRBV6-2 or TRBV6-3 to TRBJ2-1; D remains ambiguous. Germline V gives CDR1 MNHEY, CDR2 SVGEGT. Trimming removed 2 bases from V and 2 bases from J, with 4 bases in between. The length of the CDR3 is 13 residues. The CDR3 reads CASSYTPYNEQFF. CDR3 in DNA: TGTGCCAGCAGTTACACGCCCTACAATGAGCAGTTCTTC.

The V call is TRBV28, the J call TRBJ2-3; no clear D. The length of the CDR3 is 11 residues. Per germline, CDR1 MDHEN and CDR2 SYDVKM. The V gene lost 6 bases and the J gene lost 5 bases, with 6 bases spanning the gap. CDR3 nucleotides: TGTGCCAGCAGAGAATTAGATACGCAGTATTTT. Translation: CASRELDTQYF.

In DNA form, the CDR3 reads TGTGCCAGCAGCCTACAGGGGGATGAGCAGTTCTTC. It encodes CASSLQGDEQFF. This chain joins TRBV11-2 and TRBJ2-1; 8 nucleotides agree with TRBD1. Germline loops: CDR1 SGHAT, CDR2 FQNNGV. Trimming at V came to 5 bases and at J to 8 bases, leaving 2 bases not matched to a gene. This CDR3 has 12 residues.

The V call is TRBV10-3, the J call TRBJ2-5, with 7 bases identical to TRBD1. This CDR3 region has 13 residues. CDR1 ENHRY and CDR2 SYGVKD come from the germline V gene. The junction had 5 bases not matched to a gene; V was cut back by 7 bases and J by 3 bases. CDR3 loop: CAINRGREETQYF. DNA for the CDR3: TGTGCCATCAACAGGGGACGAGAAGAGACCCAGTACTTC.

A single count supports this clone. CDR3 residues: CASSPHRTSGSSSGANVLTF. In DNA form, the CDR3 reads TGTGCCAGCAGCCCCCACCGGACTAGCGGGAGTAGTAGTGGGGCCAACGTCCTGACTTTC. The genes are TRBV3-1 (or the pseudogene TRBV3-2) and TRBJ2-6, with 13 positions matching TRBD2. CDR1 is LGHDT, CDR2 YNNKEL, per germline (reference sequence). With V trimmed by 4 bases and J by 3 bases, 12 bases remained unmatched. The CDR3 spans 20 residues.

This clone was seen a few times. The CDR3 region is CASSFLSGPYEQYF. The CDR3 DNA is TGTGCCAGCAGCTTTCTCTCGGGGCCCTACGAGCAGTACTTC. The chain recombines TRBV7-2 with TRBJ2-7; D possibly matches TRBD1 or TRBD2 (5 bases each). This CDR3 is 14 amino acids long. The V end lost 3 bases, the J end lost 2 bases, and 11 bases lay between the germline ends. Per germline, CDR1 SGHTA and CDR2 FQGNSA.

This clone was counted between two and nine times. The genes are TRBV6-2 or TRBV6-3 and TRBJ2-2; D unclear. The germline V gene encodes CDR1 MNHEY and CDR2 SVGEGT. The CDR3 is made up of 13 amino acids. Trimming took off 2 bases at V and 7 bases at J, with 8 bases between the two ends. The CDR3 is CASSYDRYGELFF. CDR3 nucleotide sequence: TGTGCCAGCAGTTACGACCGGTACGGGGAGCTGTTTTTT.

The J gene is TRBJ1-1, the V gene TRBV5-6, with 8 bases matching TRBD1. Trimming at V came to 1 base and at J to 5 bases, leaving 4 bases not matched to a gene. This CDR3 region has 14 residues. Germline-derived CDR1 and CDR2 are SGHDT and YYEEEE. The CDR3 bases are TGTGCCAGCAGCTTGTTCCAGGGGGCAACTGAAGCTTTCTTT. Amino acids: CASSLFQGATEAFF. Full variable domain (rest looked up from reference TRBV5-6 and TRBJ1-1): DAGVTQSPTHLIKTRGQQVTLRCSPKSGHDTVSWYQQALGQGPQFIFQYYEEEERQRGNFPDRFSGHQFPNYSSELNVNALLLGDSALYLCASSLFQGATEAFFGQGTRLTVV.

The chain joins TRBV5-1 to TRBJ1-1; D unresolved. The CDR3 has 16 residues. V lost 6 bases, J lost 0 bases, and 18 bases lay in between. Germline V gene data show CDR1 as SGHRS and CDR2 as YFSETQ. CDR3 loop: CASKPRVEVMNTEAFF. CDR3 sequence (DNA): TGCGCCAGCAAACCCCGGGTCGAGGTTATGAACACTGAAGCTTTCTTT.

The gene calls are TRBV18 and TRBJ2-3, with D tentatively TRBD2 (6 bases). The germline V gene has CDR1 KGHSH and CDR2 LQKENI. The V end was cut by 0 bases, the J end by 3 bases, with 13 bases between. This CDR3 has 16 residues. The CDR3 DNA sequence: TGTGCCAGCTCACCACCTACCGGGAGTGGTACAGATACGCAGTATTTT. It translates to CASSPPTGSGTDTQYF.

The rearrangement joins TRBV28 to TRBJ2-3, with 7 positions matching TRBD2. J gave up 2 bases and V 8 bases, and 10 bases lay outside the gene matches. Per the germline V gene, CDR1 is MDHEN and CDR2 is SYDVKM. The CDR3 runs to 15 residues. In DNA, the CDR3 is TGTGCCAGCTGCAGGCCCCGGGACTACACAGATACGCAGTATTTT. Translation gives CASCRPRDYTDTQYF. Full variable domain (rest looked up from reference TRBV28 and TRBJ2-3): DVKVTQSSRYLVKRTGEKVFLECVQDMDHENMFWYRQDPGLGLRLIYFSYDVKMKEKGDIPEGYSVSREKKERFSLILESASTNQTSMYLCASCRPRDYTDTQYFGPGTRLTVL.

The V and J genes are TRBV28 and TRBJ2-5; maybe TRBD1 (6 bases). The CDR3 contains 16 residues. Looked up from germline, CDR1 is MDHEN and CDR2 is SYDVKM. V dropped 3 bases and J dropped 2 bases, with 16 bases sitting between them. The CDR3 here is CASSFYGRGNQETQYF. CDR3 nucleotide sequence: TGTGCCAGCAGTTTTTATGGCAGGGGAAATCAAGAGACCCAGTACTTC. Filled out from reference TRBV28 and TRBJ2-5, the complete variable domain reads DVKVTQSSRYLVKRTGEKVFLECVQDMDHENMFWYRQDPGLGLRLIYFSYDVKMKEKGDIPEGYSVSREKKERFSLILESASTNQTSMYLCASSFYGRGNQETQYFGPGTRLLVL.

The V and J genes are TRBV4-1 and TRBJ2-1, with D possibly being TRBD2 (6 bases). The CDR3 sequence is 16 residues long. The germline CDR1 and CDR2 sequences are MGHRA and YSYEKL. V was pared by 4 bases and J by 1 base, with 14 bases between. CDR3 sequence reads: CASSRDGSVSYNEQFF. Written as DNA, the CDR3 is TGCGCCAGCAGCCGCGACGGGAGTGTTTCCTACAATGAGCAGTTCTTC.

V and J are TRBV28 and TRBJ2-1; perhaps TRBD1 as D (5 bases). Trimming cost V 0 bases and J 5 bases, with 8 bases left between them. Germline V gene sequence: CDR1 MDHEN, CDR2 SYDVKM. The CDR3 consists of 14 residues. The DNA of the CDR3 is TGTGCCAGCAGTTTATGGGGGCGAGACAATGAGCAGTTCTTC. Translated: CASSLWGRDNEQFF. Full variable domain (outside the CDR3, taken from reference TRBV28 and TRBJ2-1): DVKVTQSSRYLVKRTGEKVFLECVQDMDHENMFWYRQDPGLGLRLIYFSYDVKMKEKGDIPEGYSVSREKKERFSLILESASTNQTSMYLCASSLWGRDNEQFFGPGTRLTVL.

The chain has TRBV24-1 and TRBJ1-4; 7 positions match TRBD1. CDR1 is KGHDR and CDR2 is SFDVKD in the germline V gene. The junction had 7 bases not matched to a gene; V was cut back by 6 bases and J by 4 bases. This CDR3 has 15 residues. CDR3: CATSQGTVVNEKLFF. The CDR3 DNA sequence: TGTGCCACCAGTCAAGGGACAGTCGTTAATGAAAAACTGTTTTTT.

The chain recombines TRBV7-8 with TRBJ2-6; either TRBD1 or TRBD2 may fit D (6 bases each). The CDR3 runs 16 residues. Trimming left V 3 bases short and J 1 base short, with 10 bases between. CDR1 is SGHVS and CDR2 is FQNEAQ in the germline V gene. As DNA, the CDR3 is TGTGCCAGCAGCTTTTGGGGGGCTTCTGGGGCCAACGTCCTGACTTTC. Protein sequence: CASSFWGASGANVLTF.

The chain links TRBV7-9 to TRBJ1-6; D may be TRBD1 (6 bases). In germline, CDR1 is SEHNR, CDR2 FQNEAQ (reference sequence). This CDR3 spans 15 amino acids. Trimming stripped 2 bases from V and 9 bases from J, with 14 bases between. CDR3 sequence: CASSLTQGRGSPLHF. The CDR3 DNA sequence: TGTGCCAGCAGCTTAACACAGGGCAGGGGTTCACCCCTCCACTTT.

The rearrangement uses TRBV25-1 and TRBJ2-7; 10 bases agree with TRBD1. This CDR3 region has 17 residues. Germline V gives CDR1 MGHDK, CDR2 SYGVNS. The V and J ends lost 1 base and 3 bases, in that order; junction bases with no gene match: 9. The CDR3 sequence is CASSELSLRTGGYEQYF. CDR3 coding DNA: TGTGCCAGCAGTGAATTAAGTCTGCGGACAGGGGGCTACGAGCAGTACTTC.

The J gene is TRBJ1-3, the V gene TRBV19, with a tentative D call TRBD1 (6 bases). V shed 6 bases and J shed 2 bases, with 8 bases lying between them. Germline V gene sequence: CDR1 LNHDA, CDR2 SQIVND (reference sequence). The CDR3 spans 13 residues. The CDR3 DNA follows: TGTGCCAGTAGACCAGGGGCTGGAAACACCATATATTTT. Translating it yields CASRPGAGNTIYF. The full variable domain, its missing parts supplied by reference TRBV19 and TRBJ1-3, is DGGITQSPKYLFRKEGQNVTLSCEQNLNHDAMYWYRQDPGQGLRLIYYSQIVNDFQKGDIAEGYSVSREKKESFPLTVTSAQKNPTAFYLCASRPGAGNTIYFGEGSWLTVV.

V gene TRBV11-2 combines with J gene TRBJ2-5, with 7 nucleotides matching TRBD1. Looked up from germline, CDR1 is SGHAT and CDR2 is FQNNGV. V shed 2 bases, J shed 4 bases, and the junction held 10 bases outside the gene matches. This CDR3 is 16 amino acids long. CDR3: CASSLLIRQGTETQYF. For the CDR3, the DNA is TGTGCCAGCAGCTTACTCATCCGACAGGGAACAGAGACCCAGTACTTC. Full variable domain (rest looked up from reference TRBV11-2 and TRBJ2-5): EAGVAQSPRYKIIEKRQSVAFWCNPISGHATLYWYQQILGQGPKLLIQFQNNGVVDDSQLPKDRFSAERLKGVDSTLKIQPAKLEDSAVYLCASSLLIRQGTETQYFGPGTRLLVL.